This TCR beta chain was retrieved from a study of cytomegalovirus exposure and HLA in healthy donors. The study's findings and limits: In an earlier analysis, most TCR beta V segments were productive about 87% or about 30% of the time.

Per germline, CDR1 SEHNR and CDR2 FQNEAQ (reference sequence). V was shortened by 6 bases and J by 6 bases, with 15 bases between the two germline ends. The CDR3 extends over 14 amino acids. The PCR used 60 Vbeta and 13 Jbeta primers. Clones were sequenced by immunoSEQ multiplex PCR, and TCRdb holds only the in-frame ones, with some missing. Its clone listing holds roughly 50,000 clones. Of note for this clone: The antigen is unknown.

The source is a female donor in good health and CMV-seronegative. The chain carries TRBV7-9 and TRBJ2-4, with D possibly matching TRBD1 (6 bases). Sequencing used PBMCs. This chain's CDR3 is CASSSNRDTNIQYF. CDR3 nucleotide sequence: TGTGCCAGCAGTTCTAACCGGGACACAAACATTCAGTACTTC.